The clone carrying this TCR beta chain was counted between two and nine times. The antigen is not known. These data are taken from a study of T cells in Graves' hyperthyroidism and ophthalmopathy. Study-wide results and caveats: Model predictions of ophthalmopathy came a median 6.5 months before onset. The majority of expanded thyroid clonotypes above 0.001 also appeared in blood. Ophthalmopathy was told apart from stable hyperthyroidism by a 13 V-J model.

Blood was drawn at first hyperthyroidism diagnosis, before any ophthalmopathy symptoms. Amplification of TCR beta CDR3 regions used RNA as the template. The TCR CDR3 was amplified in a first-round RT-PCR using the HTBI primer set. MiXCR was run by TCRdb on the multiplex PCR reads, yielding one entry per CDR3 protein. The sample has approximately 370,000 distinct CDR3 sequences, roughly a sixth seen once; the top ten hold 34%. This sequence was found in a woman between 25 and 40 years old with Graves' hyperthyroidism that later progressed to Graves' ophthalmopathy. Sequenced material: blood.

Here the CDR3 DNA reads TGCGCCAGCAGCGGTCGAAAGAACGAGCAGTACTTC. Translating it yields CASSGRKNEQYF. The chain has TRBV4-1 and TRBJ2-7; no firm D call. V lost 5 bases and J lost 5, with 10 bases in between. From germline, CDR1 is MGHRA and CDR2 YSYEKL. The CDR3 runs 12 residues.